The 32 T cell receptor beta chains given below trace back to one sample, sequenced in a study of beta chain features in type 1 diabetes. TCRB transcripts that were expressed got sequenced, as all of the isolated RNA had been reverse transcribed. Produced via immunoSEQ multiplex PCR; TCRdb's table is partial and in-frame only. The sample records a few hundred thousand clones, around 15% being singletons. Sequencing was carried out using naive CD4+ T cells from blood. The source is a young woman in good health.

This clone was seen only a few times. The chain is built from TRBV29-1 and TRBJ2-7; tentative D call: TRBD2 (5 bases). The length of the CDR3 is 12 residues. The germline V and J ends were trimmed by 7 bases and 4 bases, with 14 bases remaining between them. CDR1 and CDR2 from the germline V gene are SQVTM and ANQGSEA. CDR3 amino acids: CSGAGIGYEQYF. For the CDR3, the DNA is TGCAGCGGTGCCGGGATAGGGTACGAGCAGTACTTC.

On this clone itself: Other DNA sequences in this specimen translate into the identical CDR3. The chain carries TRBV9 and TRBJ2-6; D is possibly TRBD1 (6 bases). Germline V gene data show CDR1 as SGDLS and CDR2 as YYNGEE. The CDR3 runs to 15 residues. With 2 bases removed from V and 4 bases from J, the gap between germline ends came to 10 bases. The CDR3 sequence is CASSVQGSGANVLTF. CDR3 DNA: TGTGCCAGCAGCGTTCAGGGGTCAGGGGCCAACGTCCTGACTTTC.

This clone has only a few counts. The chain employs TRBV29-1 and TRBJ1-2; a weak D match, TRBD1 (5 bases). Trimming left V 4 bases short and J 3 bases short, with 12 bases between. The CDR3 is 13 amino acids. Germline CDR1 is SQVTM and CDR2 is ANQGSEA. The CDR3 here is CSVGRGVDYGYTF. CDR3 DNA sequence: TGCAGCGTTGGGCGGGGGGTCGACTATGGCTACACCTTC. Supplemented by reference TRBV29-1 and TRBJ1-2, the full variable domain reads SAVISQKPSRDICQRGTSLTIQCQVDSQVTMMFWYRQQPGQSLTLIATANQGSEATYESGFVIDKFPISRPNLTFSTLTVSNMSPEDSSIYLCSVGRGVDYGYTFGSGTRLTVV.

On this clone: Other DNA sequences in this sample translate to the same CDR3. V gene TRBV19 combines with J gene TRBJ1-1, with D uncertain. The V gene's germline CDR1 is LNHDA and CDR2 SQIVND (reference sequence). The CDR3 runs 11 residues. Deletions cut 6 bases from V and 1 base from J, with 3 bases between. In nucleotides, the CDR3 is TGTGCCAGTAGCCAGAACACTGAAGCTTTCTTT. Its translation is CASSQNTEAFF.

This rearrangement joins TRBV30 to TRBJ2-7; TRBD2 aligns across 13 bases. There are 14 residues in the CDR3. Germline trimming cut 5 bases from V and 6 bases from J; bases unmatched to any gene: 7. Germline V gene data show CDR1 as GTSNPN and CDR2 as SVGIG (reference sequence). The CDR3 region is CAWHTGLAGSEQYF. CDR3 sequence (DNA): TGTGCCTGGCATACGGGACTAGCGGGGAGCGAGCAGTACTTC.

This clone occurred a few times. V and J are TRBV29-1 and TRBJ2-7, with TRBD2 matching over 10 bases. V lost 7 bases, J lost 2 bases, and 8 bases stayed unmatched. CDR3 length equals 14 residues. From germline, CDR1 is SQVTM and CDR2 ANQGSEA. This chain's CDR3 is CSATRTSGTYEQYF. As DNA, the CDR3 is TGCAGCGCTACCAGGACTAGCGGAACCTACGAGCAGTACTTC.

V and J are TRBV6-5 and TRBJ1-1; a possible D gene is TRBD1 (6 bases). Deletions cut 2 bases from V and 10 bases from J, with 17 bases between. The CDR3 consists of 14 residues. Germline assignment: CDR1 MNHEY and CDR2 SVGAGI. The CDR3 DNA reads TGTGCCAGCAGTTACGATGACAGGCGTGGTGTAGCTTTCTTT. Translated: CASSYDDRRGVAFF.

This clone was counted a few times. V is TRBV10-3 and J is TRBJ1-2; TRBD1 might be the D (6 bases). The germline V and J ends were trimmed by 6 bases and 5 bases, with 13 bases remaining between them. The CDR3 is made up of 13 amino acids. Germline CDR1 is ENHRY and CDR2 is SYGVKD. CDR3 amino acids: CAIRGDTAYGYTF. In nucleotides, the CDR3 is TGTGCCATCAGAGGGGACACAGCATATGGCTACACCTTC.

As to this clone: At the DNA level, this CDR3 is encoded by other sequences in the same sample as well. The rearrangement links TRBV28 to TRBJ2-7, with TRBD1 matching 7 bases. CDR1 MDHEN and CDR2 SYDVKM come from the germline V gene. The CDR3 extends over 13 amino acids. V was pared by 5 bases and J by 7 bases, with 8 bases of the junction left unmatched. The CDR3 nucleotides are TGTGCCAGCAGTGGCGACAGGGTTCGGGAGCAGTACTTC. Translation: CASSGDRVREQYF.

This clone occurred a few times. Here the CDR3 reads CAWSPNLNTEAFF. DNA of the CDR3: TGTGCCTGGAGTCCAAATCTGAACACTGAAGCTTTCTTT. The chain links TRBV30 to TRBJ1-1; D remains ambiguous. The CDR3 has 13 residues. Trimming shortened V by 2 bases and J by 0 bases, and 7 bases separated the two germline ends. Germline V gene sequence: CDR1 GTSNPN, CDR2 SVGIG (reference sequence).

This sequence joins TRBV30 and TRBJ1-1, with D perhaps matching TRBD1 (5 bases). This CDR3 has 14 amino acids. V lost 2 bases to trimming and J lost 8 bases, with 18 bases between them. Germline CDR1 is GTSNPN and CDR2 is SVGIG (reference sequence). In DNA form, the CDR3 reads TGTGCCTGGAGTACCGGGACTCAGGTCGCCGAAGCTTTCTTT. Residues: CAWSTGTQVAEAFF.

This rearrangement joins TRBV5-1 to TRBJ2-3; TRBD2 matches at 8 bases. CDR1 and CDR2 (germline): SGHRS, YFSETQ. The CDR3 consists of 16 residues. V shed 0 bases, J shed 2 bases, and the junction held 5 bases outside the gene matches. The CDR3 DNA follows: TGCGCCAGCAGCTTGGCCGAGCGGGGGACCACAGATACGCAGTATTTT. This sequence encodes CASSLAERGTTDTQYF.

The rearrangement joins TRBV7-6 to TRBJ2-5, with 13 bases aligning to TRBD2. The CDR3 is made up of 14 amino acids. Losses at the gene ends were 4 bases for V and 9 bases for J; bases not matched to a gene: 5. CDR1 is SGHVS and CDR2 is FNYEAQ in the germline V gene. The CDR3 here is CASSSGLAGEPQYF. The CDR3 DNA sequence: TGTGCCAGCAGCTCCGGACTAGCGGGAGAACCCCAGTACTTC.

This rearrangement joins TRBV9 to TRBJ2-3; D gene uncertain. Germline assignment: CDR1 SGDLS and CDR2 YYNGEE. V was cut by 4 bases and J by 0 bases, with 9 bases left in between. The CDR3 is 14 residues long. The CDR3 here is CASSSRLSTDTQYF. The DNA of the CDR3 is TGTGCCAGCAGCTCCCGACTTAGCACAGATACGCAGTATTTT.

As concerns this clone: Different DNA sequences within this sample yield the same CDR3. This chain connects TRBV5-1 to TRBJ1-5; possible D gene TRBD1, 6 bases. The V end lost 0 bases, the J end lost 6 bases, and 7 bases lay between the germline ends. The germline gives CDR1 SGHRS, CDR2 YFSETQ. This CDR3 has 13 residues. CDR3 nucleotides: TGCGCCAGCAGCTTGGAAGGGGGTCAGCCCCAGCATTTT. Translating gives CASSLEGGQPQHF.

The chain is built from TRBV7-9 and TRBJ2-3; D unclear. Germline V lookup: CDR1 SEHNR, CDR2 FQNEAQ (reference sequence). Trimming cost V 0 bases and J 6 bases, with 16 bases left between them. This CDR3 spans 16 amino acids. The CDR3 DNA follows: TGTGCCAGCAGCTTAGCGTGGCAGGTGAAAGGCGATACGCAGTATTTT. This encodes CASSLAWQVKGDTQYF. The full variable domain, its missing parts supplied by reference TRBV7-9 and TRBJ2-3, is DTGVSQNPRHKITKRGQNVTFRCDPISEHNRLYWYRQTLGQGPEFLTYFQNEAQLEKSRLLSDRFSAERPKGSFSTLEIQRTEQGDSAMYLCASSLAWQVKGDTQYFGPGTRLTVL.

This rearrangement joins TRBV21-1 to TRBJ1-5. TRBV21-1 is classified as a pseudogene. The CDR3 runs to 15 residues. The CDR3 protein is CASSKGDTREEPQHF. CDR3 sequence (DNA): TGTGCCAGCAGCAAGGGAGACACCCGGGAGGAGCCCCAGCATTTT.

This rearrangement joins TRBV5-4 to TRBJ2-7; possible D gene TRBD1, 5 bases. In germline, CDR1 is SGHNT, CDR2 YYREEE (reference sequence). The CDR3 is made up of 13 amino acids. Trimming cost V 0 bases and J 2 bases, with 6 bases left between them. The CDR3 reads CASSLAGPYEQYF. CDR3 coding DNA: TGTGCCAGCAGCTTGGCAGGGCCCTACGAGCAGTACTTC.

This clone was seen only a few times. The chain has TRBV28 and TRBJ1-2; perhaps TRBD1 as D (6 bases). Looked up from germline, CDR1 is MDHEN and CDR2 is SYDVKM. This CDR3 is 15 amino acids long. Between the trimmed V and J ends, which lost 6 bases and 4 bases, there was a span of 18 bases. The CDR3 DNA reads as TGTGCCAGCAGGCCCCGGGGGAGGGGGTTCTATGGCTACACCTTC. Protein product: CASRPRGRGFYGYTF.

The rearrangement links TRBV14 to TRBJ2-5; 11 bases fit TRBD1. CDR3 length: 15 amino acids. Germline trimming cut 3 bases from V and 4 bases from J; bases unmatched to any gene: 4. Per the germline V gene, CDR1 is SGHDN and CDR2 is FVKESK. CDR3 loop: CASSHRTGGIETQYF. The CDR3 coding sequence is TGTGCCAGCAGCCATAGGACAGGGGGCATAGAGACCCAGTACTTC.

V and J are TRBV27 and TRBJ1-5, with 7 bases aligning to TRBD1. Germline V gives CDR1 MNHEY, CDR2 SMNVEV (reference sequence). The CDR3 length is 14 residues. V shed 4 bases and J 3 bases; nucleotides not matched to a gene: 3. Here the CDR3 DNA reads TGTGCCAGCAGTTCCGGGACAGCCAATCAGCCCCAGCATTTT. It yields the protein CASSSGTANQPQHF.

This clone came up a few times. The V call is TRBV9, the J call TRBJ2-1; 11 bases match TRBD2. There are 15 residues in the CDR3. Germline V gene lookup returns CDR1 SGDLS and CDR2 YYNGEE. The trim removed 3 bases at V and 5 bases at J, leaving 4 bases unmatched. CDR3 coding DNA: TGTGCCAGCAGCGCCGGGACTAGCGGACACAATGAGCAGTTCTTC. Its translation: CASSAGTSGHNEQFF.

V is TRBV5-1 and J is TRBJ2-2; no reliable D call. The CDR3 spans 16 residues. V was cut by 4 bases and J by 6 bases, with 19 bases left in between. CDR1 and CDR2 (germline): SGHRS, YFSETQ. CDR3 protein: CASSPFPSSRPGELFF. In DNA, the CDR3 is TGCGCCAGCAGCCCTTTTCCTAGTTCGAGGCCCGGGGAGCTGTTTTTT.

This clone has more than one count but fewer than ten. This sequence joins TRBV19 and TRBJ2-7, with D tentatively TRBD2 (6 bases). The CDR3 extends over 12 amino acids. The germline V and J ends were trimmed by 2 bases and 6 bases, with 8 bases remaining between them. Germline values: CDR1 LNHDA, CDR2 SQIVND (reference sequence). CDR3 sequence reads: CASSILRGEQYF. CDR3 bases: TGTGCCAGTAGTATACTGCGGGGCGAGCAGTACTTC.

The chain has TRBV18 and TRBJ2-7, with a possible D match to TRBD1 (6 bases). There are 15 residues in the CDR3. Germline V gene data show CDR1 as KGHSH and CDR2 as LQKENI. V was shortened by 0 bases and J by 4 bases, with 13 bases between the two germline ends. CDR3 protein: CASSPPDRLGYEQYF. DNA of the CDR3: TGTGCCAGCTCACCACCCGACAGGTTGGGGTACGAGCAGTACTTC.

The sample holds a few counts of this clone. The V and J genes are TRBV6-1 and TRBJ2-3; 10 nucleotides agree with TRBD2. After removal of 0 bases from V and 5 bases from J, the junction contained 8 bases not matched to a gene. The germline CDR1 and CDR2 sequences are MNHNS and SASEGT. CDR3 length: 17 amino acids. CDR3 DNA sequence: TGTGCCAGCAGTGAAGCGGGGGCTAGCGGGAGTAGAGATACGCAGTATTTT. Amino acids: CASSEAGASGSRDTQYF.

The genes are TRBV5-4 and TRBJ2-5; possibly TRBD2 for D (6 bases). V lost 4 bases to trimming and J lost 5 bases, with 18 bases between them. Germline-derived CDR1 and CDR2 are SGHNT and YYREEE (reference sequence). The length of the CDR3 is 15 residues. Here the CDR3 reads CASSREGAEGETQYF. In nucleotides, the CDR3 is TGTGCCAGCAGCCGGGAAGGGGCGGAGGGGGAGACCCAGTACTTC.

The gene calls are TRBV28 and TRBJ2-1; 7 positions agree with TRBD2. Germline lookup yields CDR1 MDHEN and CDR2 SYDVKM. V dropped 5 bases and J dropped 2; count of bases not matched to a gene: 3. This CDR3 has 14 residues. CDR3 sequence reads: CASSPGGTYNEQFF. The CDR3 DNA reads TGTGCCAGCAGTCCGGGAGGTACCTACAATGAGCAGTTCTTC.

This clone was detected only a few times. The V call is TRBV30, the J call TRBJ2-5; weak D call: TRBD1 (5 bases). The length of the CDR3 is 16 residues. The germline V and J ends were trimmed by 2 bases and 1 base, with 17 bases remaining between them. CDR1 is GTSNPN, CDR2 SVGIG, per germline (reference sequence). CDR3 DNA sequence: TGTGCCTGGAGTCCTAGGGGCAGGGTGGTCCAAGAGACCCAGTACTTC. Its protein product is CAWSPRGRVVQETQYF. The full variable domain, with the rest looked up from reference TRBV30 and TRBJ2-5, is SQTIHQWPATLVQPVGSPLSLECTVEGTSNPNLYWYRQAAGRGLQLLFYSVGIGQISSEVPQNLSASRPQDRQFILSSKKLLLSDSGFYLCAWSPRGRVVQETQYFGPGTRLLVL.

This CDR3 reads CASSATGDSNQPQHF. In DNA, the CDR3 is TGCGCCAGCAGCGCTACAGGGGATAGCAATCAGCCCCAGCATTTT. V gene TRBV5-1 combines with J gene TRBJ1-5; 7 bases line up with TRBD1. The germline CDR1 and CDR2 sequences are SGHRS and YFSETQ. The junction had 4 bases not matched to a gene; V was cut back by 4 bases and J by 0 bases. The CDR3 loop spans 15 amino acids.

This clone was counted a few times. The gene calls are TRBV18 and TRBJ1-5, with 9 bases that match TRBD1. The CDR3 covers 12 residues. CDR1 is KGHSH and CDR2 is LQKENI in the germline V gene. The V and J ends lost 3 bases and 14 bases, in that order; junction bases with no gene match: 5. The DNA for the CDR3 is TGTGCCAGCTCACCGCGGACAGGGGAGGAGCATTTT. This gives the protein CASSPRTGEEHF.

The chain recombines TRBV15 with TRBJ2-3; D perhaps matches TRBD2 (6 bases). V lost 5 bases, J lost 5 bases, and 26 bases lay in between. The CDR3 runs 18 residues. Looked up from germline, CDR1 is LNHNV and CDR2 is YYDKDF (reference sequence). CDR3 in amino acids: CATSEPGSSGLARDTQYF. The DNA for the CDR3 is TGTGCCACCAGCGAACCCGGGAGTTCGGGTCTAGCTAGAGATACGCAGTATTTT.